This TCR beta chain was retrieved from a study of blood T cell repertoires in COVID-19. A Seattle source enrolled patients during active infection and followed them longitudinally. Profiling relied on immunoSEQ multiplex PCR, and the TCRdb table lists in-frame clones only, not all of them. The sample records approximately 480,000 clones, about 91% being singletons. The CDR3 spans 14 residues. Looked up from germline, CDR1 is SEHNR and CDR2 is FQNEAQ (reference sequence). V was pared by 8 bases and J by 5 bases, with 16 bases between. This rearrangement joins TRBV7-9 to TRBJ1-5, with D possibly TRBD1 on 5 matching bases. Sample: peripheral blood. The TCR comes from a man younger than 35 with COVID-19, enrolled during active disease. The CDR3 nucleotides are TGTGCCAGCGCTCTAGGGGTTGTGGATCAGCCCCAGCATTTT. Its protein is CASALGVVDQPQHF. The whole variable domain, remainder taken from reference TRBV7-9 and TRBJ1-5, is DTGVSQNPRHKITKRGQNVTFRCDPISEHNRLYWYRQTLGQGPEFLTYFQNEAQLEKSRLLSDRFSAERPKGSFSTLEIQRTEQGDSAMYLCASALGVVDQPQHFGDGTRLSIL.